This T cell receptor beta chain was retrieved from a study of graft-versus-host responses after intestinal transplantation. Regarding this clone: Its cognate antigen is unknown.

This table comes from immunoSEQ multiplex PCR, and its TCRdb copy is limited to in-frame clones, with some not included. This sample carries 9,500 to 15,000 clones, roughly 77% of them seen once, and the ten largest clones take approximately 4.5%. Lamina propria and intraepithelial lymphocytes were released by processing graft tissue. Findings and caveats of the study: Peak circulating GvH clone levels were associated with early post-transplant HvG declines.

CDR1 is SGHAT and CDR2 is FQNNGV in the germline V gene. Trimming took 1 base from V and 3 from J, leaving 10 bases between them. This CDR3 comprises 14 residues. The sequencing used ileum tissue, collected 142 days after intestinal transplantation. J is TRBJ2-7 and V is TRBV11-2; D gene unclear. The receptor's source is a human patient who received an intestinal transplant, so some T cells may come from the graft donor. The CDR3, as DNA: TGTGCCAGCAGCTTAGGTTTCCCAGACTACGAGCAGTACTTC. This translates into CASSLGFPDYEQYF.